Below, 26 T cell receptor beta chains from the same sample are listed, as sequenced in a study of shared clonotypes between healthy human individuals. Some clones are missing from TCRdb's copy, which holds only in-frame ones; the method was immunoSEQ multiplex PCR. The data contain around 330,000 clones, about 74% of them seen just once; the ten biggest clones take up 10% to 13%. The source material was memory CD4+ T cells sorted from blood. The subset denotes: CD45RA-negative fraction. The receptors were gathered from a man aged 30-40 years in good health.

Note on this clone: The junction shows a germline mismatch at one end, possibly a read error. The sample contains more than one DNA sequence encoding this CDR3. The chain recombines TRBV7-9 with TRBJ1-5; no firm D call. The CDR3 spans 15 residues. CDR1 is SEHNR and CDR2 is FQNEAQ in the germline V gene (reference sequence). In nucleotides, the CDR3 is TGCGCCAGCAGCTTAGCGACGGGAGGCAATCAGCCCCAGCATTTT. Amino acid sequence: CASSLATGGNQPQHF.

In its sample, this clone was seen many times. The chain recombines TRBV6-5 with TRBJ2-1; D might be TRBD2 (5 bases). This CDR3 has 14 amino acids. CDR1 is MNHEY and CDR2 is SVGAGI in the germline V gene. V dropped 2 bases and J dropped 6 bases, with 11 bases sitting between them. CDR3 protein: CASSYGTRANEQFF. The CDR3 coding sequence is TGTGCCAGCAGTTACGGCACTAGGGCCAATGAGCAGTTCTTC.

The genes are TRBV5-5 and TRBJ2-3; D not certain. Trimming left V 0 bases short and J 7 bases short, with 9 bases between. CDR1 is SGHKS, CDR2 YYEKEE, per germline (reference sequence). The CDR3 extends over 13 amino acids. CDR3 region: CASSLVAVHTQYF. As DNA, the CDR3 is TGTGCCAGCAGCTTGGTGGCCGTACATACGCAGTATTTT.

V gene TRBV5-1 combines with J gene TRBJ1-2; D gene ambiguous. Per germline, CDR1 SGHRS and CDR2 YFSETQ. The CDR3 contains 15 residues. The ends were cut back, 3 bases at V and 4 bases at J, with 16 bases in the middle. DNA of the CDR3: TGCGCCAGCAGCTCCGACACAGCCGCCGTCTATGGCTACACCTTC. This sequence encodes CASSSDTAAVYGYTF.

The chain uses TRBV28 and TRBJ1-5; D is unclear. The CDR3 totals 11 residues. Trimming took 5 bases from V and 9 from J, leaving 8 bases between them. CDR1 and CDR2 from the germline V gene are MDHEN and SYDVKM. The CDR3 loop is CASSGVLPQHF. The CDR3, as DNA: TGTGCCAGCAGTGGAGTTCTGCCCCAGCATTTT.

The CDR3, as DNA: TGTGCCAGCAGCCCAACTAGCGGGAGTGCCGGGGAGCTGTTTTTT. Residues: CASSPTSGSAGELFF. The chain recombines TRBV7-3 with TRBJ2-2, with 11 bases identical to TRBD2. V was clipped by 5 bases and J by 6 bases; unmatched bases: 5. Germline CDR1 SGHTA, CDR2 FQGTGA. This CDR3 region has 15 residues.

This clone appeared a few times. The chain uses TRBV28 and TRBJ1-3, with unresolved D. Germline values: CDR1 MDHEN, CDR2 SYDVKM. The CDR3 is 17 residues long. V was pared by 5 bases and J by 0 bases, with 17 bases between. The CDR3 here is CASSPNLDGSSGNTIYF. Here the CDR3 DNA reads TGTGCCAGCAGTCCGAACTTGGACGGAAGCTCTGGAAACACCATATATTTT.

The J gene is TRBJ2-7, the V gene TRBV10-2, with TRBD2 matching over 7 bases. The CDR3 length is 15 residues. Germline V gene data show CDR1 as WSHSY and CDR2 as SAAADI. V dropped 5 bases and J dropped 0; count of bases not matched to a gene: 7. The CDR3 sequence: CASSRVGGSSYEQYF. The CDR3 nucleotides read TGCGCCAGCAGTCGGGTGGGCGGGAGCTCCTACGAGCAGTACTTC.

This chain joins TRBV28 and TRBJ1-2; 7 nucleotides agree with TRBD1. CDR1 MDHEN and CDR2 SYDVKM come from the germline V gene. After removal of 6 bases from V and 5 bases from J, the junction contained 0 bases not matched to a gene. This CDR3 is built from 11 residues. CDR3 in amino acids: CASRTGYGYTF. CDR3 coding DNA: TGTGCCAGCAGGACAGGGTATGGCTACACCTTC.

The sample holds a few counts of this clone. Here the CDR3 reads CASSPGDGYQETQYF. For the CDR3, the DNA is TGTGCCAGCTCACCCGGGGACGGATACCAAGAGACCCAGTACTTC. This rearrangement joins TRBV18 to TRBJ2-5; D possibly matches TRBD1 or TRBD2 (5 bases each). CDR1 and CDR2 from the germline V gene are KGHSH and LQKENI. The CDR3 has 15 residues. V dropped 3 bases and J dropped 0 bases, with 11 bases sitting between them.

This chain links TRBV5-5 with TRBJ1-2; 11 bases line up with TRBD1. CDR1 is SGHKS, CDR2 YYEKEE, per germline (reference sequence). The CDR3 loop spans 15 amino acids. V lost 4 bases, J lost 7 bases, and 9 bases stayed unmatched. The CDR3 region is CASSPWTGGGFGYTF. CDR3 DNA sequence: TGTGCCAGCAGCCCATGGACAGGGGGCGGGTTTGGCTACACCTTC.

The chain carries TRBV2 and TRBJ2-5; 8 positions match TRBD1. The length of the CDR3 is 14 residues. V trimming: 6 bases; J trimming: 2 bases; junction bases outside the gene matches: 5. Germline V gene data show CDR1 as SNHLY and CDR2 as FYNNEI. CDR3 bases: TGTGCCAGCAGAGGGACAGGAGCACAAGAGACCCAGTACTTC. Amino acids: CASRGTGAQETQYF.

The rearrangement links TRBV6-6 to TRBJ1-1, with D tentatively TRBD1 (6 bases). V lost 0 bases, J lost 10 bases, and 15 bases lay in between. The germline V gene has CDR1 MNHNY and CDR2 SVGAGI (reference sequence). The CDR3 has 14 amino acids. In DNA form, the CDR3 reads TGTGCCAGCAGTTACTCGGACAGTTCCCCCGTAGCTTTCTTT. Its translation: CASSYSDSSPVAFF.

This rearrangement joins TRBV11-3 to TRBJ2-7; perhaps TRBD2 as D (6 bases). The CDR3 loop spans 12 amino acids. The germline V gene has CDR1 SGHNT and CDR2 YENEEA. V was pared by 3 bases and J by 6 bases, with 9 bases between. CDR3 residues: CASSFQGGEQYF. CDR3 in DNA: TGTGCCAGCAGCTTTCAGGGAGGCGAGCAGTACTTC.

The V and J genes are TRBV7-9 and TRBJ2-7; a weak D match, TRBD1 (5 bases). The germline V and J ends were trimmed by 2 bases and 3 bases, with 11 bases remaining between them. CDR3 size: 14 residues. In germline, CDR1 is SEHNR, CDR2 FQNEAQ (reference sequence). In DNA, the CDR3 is TGTGCCAGCAGCTTAAGGGGTTCTGACTACGAGCAGTACTTC. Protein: CASSLRGSDYEQYF.

The CDR3 sequence: CASSLTPTNNEQFF. The CDR3 DNA follows: TGCGCCAGCAGCTTGACCCCAACAAACAATGAGCAGTTCTTC. The V call is TRBV5-1, the J call TRBJ2-1; no reliable D call. The V gene's germline CDR1 is SGHRS and CDR2 YFSETQ. With 1 base removed from V and 5 bases from J, the gap between germline ends came to 10 bases. CDR3 length equals 14 residues.

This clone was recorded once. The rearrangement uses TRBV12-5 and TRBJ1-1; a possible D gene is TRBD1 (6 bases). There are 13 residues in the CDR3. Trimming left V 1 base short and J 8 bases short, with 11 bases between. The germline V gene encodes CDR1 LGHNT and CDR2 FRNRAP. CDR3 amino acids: CASGLEPGTEAFF. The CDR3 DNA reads TGTGCTAGTGGTTTGGAACCCGGGACAGAAGCTTTCTTT.

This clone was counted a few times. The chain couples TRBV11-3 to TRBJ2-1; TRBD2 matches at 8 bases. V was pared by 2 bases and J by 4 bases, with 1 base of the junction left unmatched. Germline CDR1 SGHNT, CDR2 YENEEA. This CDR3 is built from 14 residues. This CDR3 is CASSLTSGYNEQFF. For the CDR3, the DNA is TGTGCCAGCAGCTTAACTAGCGGTTACAATGAGCAGTTCTTC.

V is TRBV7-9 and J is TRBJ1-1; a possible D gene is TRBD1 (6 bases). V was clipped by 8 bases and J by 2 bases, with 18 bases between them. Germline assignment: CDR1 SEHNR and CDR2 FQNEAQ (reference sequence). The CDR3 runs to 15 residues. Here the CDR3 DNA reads TGTGCCAGCGGACCTCCAGGGGCCTCCAACACTGAAGCTTTCTTT. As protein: CASGPPGASNTEAFF.

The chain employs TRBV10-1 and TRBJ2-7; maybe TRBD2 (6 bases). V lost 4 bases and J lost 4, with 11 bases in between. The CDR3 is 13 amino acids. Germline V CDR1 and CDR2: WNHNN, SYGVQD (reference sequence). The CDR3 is CASSGSGPYEQYF. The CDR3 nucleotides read TGCGCCAGCAGTGGAAGCGGGCCATACGAGCAGTACTTC.

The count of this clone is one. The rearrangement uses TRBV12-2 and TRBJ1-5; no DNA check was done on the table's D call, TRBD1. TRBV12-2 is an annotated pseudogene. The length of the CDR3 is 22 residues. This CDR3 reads CASRLVKKLTGTGKDSNQPQHF. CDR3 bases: TGTGCAAGTCGCTTAGTGAAGAAGCTTACCGGGACAGGGAAAGATAGCAATCAGCCCCAGCATTTT.

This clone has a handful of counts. CDR3 protein: CASSLQGEKLFF. The CDR3 coding sequence is TGTGCCAGCAGCTTACAGGGTGAAAAACTGTTTTTT. The rearrangement uses TRBV7-9 and TRBJ1-4; perhaps TRBD1 as D (5 bases). The V gene's germline CDR1 is SEHNR and CDR2 FQNEAQ (reference sequence). The germline V and J ends were trimmed by 2 bases and 7 bases, with 5 bases remaining between them. The CDR3 totals 12 residues.

The CDR3 sequence is CASSALAGVNEQFF. The DNA for the CDR3 is TGCGCCAGCAGTGCGCTAGCGGGAGTGAATGAGCAGTTCTTC. J is TRBJ2-1 and V is TRBV10-2, with 10 nucleotides matching TRBD2. Germline CDR1 reads WSHSY; CDR2 reads SAAADI. The CDR3 loop spans 14 amino acids. After removal of 4 bases from V and 7 bases from J, the junction contained 4 bases not matched to a gene.

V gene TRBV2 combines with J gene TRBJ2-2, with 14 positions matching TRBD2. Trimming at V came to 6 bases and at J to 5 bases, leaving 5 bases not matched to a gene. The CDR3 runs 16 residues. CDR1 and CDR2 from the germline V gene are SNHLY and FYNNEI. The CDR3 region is CASRPGTSGSTGELFF. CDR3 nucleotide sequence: TGTGCCAGCAGACCCGGGACTAGCGGGAGTACCGGGGAGCTGTTTTTT.

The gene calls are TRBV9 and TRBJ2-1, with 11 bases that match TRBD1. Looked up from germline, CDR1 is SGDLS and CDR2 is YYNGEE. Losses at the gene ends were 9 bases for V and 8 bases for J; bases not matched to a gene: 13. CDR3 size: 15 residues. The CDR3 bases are TGTGCCACCAAAATCGGACAGGGGGCTAGGTATGAGCAGTTCTTC. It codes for CATKIGQGARYEQFF.

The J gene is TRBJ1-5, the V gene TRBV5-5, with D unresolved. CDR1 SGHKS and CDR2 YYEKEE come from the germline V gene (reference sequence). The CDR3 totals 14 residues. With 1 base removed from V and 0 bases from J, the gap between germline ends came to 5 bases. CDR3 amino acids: CASSLPDSNQPQHF. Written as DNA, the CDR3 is TGTGCCAGCAGCTTGCCAGATAGCAATCAGCCCCAGCATTTT.